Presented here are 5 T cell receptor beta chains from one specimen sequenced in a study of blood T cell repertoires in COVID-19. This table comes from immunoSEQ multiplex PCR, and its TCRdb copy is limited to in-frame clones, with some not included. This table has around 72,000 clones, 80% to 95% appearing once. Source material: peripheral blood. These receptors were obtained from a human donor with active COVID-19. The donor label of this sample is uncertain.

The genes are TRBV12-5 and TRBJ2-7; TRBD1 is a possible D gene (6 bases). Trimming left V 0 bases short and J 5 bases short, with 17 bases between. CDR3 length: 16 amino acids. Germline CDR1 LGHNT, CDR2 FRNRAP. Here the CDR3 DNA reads TGTGCTAGTGGTTTGGTAGGGGGAGCCTCTGTGAACGAGCAGTACTTC. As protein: CASGLVGGASVNEQYF.

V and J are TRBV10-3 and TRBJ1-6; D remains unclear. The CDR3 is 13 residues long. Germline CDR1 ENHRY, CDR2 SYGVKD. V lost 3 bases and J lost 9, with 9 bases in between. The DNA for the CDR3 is TGTGCCATCAGTGATCCGGGTAGTTCACCCCTCCACTTT. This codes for CAISDPGSSPLHF.

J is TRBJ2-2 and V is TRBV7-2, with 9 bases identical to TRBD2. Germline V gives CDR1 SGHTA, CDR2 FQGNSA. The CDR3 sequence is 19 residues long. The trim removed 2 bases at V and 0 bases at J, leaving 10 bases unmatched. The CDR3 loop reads CASSLLAGVAGANTGELFF. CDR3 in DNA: TGTGCCAGCAGCTTACTCGCGGGAGTAGCGGGAGCGAACACCGGGGAGCTGTTTTTT.

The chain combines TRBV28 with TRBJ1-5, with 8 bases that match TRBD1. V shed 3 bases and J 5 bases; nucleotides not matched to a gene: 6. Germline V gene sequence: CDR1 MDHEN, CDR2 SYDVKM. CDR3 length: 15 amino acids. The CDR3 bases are TGTGCCAGCAGTTTGGCCCAGGGGGCCTATCAGCCCCAGCATTTT. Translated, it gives CASSLAQGAYQPQHF.

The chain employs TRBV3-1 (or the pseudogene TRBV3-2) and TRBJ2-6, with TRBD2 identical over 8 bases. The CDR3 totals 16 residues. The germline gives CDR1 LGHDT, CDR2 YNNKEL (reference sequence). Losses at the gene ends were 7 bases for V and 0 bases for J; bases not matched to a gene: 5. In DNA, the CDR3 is TGTGCCAGCACGGAGCGGGGGACCTCTGGGGCCAACGTCCTGACTTTC. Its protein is CASTERGTSGANVLTF.